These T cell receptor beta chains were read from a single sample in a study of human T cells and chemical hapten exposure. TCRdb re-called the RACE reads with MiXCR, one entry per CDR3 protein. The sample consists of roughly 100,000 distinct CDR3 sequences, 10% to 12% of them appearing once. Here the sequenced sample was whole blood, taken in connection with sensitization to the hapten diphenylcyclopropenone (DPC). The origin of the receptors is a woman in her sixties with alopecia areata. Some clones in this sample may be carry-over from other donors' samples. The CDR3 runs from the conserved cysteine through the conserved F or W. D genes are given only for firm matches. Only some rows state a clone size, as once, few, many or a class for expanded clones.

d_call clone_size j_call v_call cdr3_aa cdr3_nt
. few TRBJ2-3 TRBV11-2 CASSPPWSTSTDTQYF TGTGCCAGCAGCCCCCCGTGGAGTACTAGCACAGATACGCAGTATTTT
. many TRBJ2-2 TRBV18 CASSPRGAAGELFF TGTGCCAGCTCACCTCGGGGTGCCGCCGGGGAGCTGTTTTTT
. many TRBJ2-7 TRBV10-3 CAIREGGGSEQYF TGTGCCATCAGGGAAGGAGGGGGCTCCGAGCAGTACTTC
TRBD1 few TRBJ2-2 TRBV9 CASSSRPRDRVNTGELFF TGTGCCAGCAGCTCTCGCCCCCGGGACAGGGTGAACACCGGGGAGCTGTTTTTT
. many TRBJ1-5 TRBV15 CATSSRLSNQPQHF TGTGCCACCAGCAGCCGTCTTAGCAATCAGCCCCAGCATTTT
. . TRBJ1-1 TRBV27 CASSARGGHEAFF TGTGCCAGCAGTGCCAGAGGGGGACATGAAGCTTTCTTT
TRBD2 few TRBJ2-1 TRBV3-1 CASSQQLAGAPSTYNEQFF TGTGCCAGCAGCCAACAACTAGCGGGGGCGCCTTCAACCTACAATGAGCAGTTCTTC
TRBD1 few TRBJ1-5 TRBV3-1 CASSHSGGAEQPQHF TGTGCCAGCAGCCATTCAGGGGGCGCGGAACAGCCCCAGCATTTT
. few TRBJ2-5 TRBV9 CASSVGRAGGETQYF TGTGCCAGCAGCGTAGGTAGAGCCGGAGGGGAGACCCAGTACTTC
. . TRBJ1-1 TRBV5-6 CASKTEKNTEAFF TGTGCCAGCAAGACAGAGAAAAACACTGAAGCTTTCTTT
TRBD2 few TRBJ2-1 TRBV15 CATSSSLAGAPISSYNEQFF TGTGCCACCAGCAGCAGTCTAGCGGGAGCCCCAATAAGCTCCTACAATGAGCAGTTCTTC
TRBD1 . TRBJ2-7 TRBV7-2 CASSLDSGTGAAKQYF TGTGCCAGCAGCTTAGATTCCGGGACAGGGGCAGCAAAGCAGTACTTC
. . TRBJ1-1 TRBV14 CASAPFRRTEAFF TGTGCCAGCGCACCATTCAGAAGGACTGAAGCTTTCTTT
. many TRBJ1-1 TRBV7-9 CASTNGEAFF TGTGCCAGCACCAACGGAGAAGCTTTCTTT